This TCR beta chain derives from a study of blood T cells in healthy people across ages. General study points: The study found TCR beta diversity correlated strongly with naive T cell percentage.

About this clonotype: Its specificity is unknown.

Donors each provided about 10 milliliters of peripheral blood. Together with a sample-barcoded 5' primer, a J-beta primer mix was included in a second PCR lasting about 6 to 11 cycles. Each sample yielded at least 3 million CDR3-containing paired-end reads. MiXCR, applied by TCRdb to the 5' RACE reads, yields one record per CDR3 protein. The repertoire holds about 680,000 distinct CDR3 sequences, with approximately 49% as singletons. The CDR3 runs to 15 residues. Germline lookup yields CDR1 DFQATT and CDR2 SNEGSKA (reference sequence). With 5 bases removed from V and 8 bases from J, the gap between germline ends came to 21 bases.

The sequenced sample consisted of blood. The sequence derives from a woman aged 55-69 years in good health. This rearrangement joins TRBV20-1 to TRBJ1-4; D not certain. CDR3 region: CSAPPSAAAREKLFF. The DNA of the CDR3 is TGCAGTGCTCCCCCATCGGCAGCAGCGAGGGAAAAACTGTTTTTT.